The sequence of this T cell receptor beta chain was determined in a study of blood T cell repertoires in COVID-19. Clones were sequenced by immunoSEQ multiplex PCR, and TCRdb holds only the in-frame ones, with some missing. Here the sample spans tens of thousands of clones, approximately 84% being singletons. Germline CDR1 is SGDLS and CDR2 is YYNGEE. This CDR3 contains 14 residues. V was shortened by 5 bases and J by 6 bases, with 17 bases between the two germline ends. The chain carries TRBV9 and TRBJ2-5; the D gene is possibly TRBD2 (6 bases). Sample: peripheral blood. The sequence derives from a man between 65 and 80 years old with active COVID-19. CDR3: CASSYSVGSQTQYF. CDR3 nucleotides: TGTGCCAGCAGTTATAGTGTCGGGAGCCAGACCCAGTACTTC.